These 28 T cell receptor beta chains were all obtained from the same sample, sequenced in a study of Tregs in tolerant kidney transplant recipients. Method: immunoSEQ multiplex PCR; TCRdb's copy keeps in-frame clones and lacks some. The table for this sample gives 30,000 or so clones. The source was CD8+ T cells from blood, collected before the transplant. Receptors were obtained from a human donor who received a combined kidney and bone marrow transplant.

Note on this clone: Read data end 3 residues before the CDR3 end; the end is taken from the germline J gene. V gene TRBV2 combines with J gene TRBJ1-1; 7 bases fit TRBD1. Germline V gene lookup returns CDR1 SNHLY and CDR2 FYNNEI. The CDR3 is 13 amino acids. V trimming: 6 bases; J trimming: 3 bases; junction bases outside the gene matches: 4. CDR3 region: CASRRDSYTEAFF. The sequenced part of the CDR3 DNA is TGTGCCAGCAGACGGGACAGCTACACTGAA.

A remark on this clone: The read ends 3 residues shy of where the CDR3 ends; the end is completed using the germline J gene. The chain links TRBV6-4 to TRBJ2-3; 10 bases map to TRBD2. The CDR3 has 15 amino acids. Per the germline V gene, CDR1 is MRHNA and CDR2 is SNTAGT. Unmatched junction bases numbered 2, after V lost 5 bases and J lost 0 bases. The CDR3 loop reads CASSWTSGSTDTQYF. The part of the CDR3 DNA that was read is TGTGCCAGCAGTTGGACTAGCGGTAGCACAGATACG.

About this clone itself: The CDR3 end falls 3 residues outside the read, so it is completed with the germline J gene. V and J are TRBV7-8 and TRBJ2-1; the match to TRBD1 covers 11 bases. Unmatched junction bases numbered 8, after V lost 5 bases and J lost 8 bases. Germline CDR1 SGHVS, CDR2 FQNEAQ. There are 15 residues in the CDR3. The covered CDR3 bases are TGTGCCAGCAGCGCAGGACAGGGGGCTGGCGATGAG. This translates into CASSAGQGAGDE. The full-length CDR3 reads as CASSAGQGAGDEQFF. Combining the CDR3 with reference TRBV7-8 and TRBJ2-1 gives the whole variable domain GAGVSQSPRYKVAKRGQDVALRCDPISGHVSLFWYQQALGQGPEFLTYFQNEAQLDKSGLPSDRFFAERPEGSVSTLKIQRTQQEDSAVYLCASSAGQGAGDEQFFGPGTRLTVL.

With respect to this clone: The read terminates 3 residues before the CDR3 end, so the remaining end is supplied by the germline J gene. This chain uses TRBV19 with TRBJ1-2, with a tentative D call TRBD1 (6 bases). Germline loops: CDR1 LNHDA, CDR2 SQIVND (reference sequence). The CDR3 consists of 15 residues. The V end was cut by 1 base, the J end by 4 bases, with 13 bases between. The CDR3: CASSIGPGDSYGYTF. The DNA read from the CDR3 is TGTGCCAGTAGTATAGGGCCAGGGGATAGCTATGGC.

Comments on this clone: The read gets to within 3 residues of the CDR3 end, and the germline J gene fills in the rest. This chain joins TRBV7-7 and TRBJ2-7; TRBD2 agrees at 7 bases. The CDR3 extends over 13 amino acids. Looked up from germline, CDR1 is SSHAT and CDR2 is FNYEAQ (reference sequence). J lost 5 bases, V lost 5 bases, and 6 bases had no gene match. CDR3 DNA, as far as it was read: TGTGCCAGCAGCCTCACTGCGGGGGACGAG. Amino acids: CASSLTAGDE. The CDR3 reads in full as CASSLTAGDEQYF.

A word on this clone: The sequenced fragment ends 3 residues before the CDR3 boundary, so the rest is inferred from the germline J gene. This rearrangement joins TRBV19 to TRBJ2-4; 9 nucleotides line up with TRBD1. The CDR3 covers 16 residues. The ends lost 7 bases at V and 0 bases at J; junction bases unmatched: 7. Germline CDR1 is LNHDA and CDR2 is SQIVND (reference sequence). CDR3 DNA (partial): TGTGCCAGTACAAGACAGGGGGGCCTAGCCAAAAACATT. It yields the protein CASTRQGGLAKNI. The entire CDR3 protein reads CASTRQGGLAKNIQYF.

Concerning this clone itself: With the read ending 3 residues before the CDR3 end, the germline J gene is used to fill in that end. The chain uses TRBV19 and TRBJ2-7, with TRBD1 identical over 7 bases. V trimming: 5 bases; J trimming: 6 bases; junction bases outside the gene matches: 4. Germline V lookup: CDR1 LNHDA, CDR2 SQIVND (reference sequence). This CDR3 region has 12 residues. The CDR3 bases that were read are TGTGCCAGTAGTTACAGGGGTAGCGAG. This gives the protein CASSYRGSE. The complete CDR3 protein is CASSYRGSEQYF.

On this clone: Coverage ceases 3 residues before the CDR3 finishes, and the germline J gene fills in the end. J is TRBJ1-1 and V is TRBV19; D unresolved. The CDR3 is 14 residues long. V was pared by 5 bases and J by 3 bases, with 13 bases between. From germline, CDR1 is LNHDA and CDR2 SQIVND (reference sequence). The CDR3 protein is CASSYTAGYTEAFF. CDR3 bases read: TGTGCCAGTAGTTATACAGCGGGTTACACTGAA.

With regard to this clone: The read ends 3 residues shy of where the CDR3 ends; the end is completed using the germline J gene. The sample contains more than one DNA sequence encoding this CDR3. The rearrangement uses TRBV5-6 and TRBJ2-1, with no clear D. The CDR3 spans 12 residues. Germline lookup yields CDR1 SGHDT and CDR2 YYEEEE. V gave up 0 bases and J gave up 7 bases, with 5 bases separating them. The sequenced part of the CDR3 DNA is TGTGCCAGCAGCTTGGTTCTAAATGAG. Translated, it gives CASSLVLNE. Given in full, the CDR3 is CASSLVLNEQFF.

Points on this clone: The read is 3 residues too short to cover the CDR3 end, so that end is filled in from the germline J gene. The chain has TRBV5-1 and TRBJ1-1, with D unclear. There are 12 residues in the CDR3. V lost 3 bases to trimming and J lost 4 bases, with 7 bases between them. Germline values: CDR1 SGHRS, CDR2 YFSETQ. The CDR3 DNA, read in part, is TGCGCCAGCAGCTCCGTTTCCACTGAA. Amino acids: CASSSVSTE. The CDR3 as a whole reads CASSSVSTEAFF.

Turning to this clone: The sequenced fragment ends 3 residues before the CDR3 boundary, so the rest is inferred from the germline J gene. The chain is built from TRBV7-9 and TRBJ2-5, with 8 bases identical to TRBD2. Trimming removed 5 bases from V and 1 base from J; junction bases left unmatched: 6. The CDR3 is 15 amino acids. The germline gives CDR1 SEHNR, CDR2 FQNEAQ (reference sequence). The sequenced part of the CDR3 DNA is TGTGCCAGCAGCGGAGCGGGGGACGTCCAAGAGACC. Translating it yields CASSGAGDVQET. The CDR3 as a whole reads CASSGAGDVQETQYF. The variable domain in full, completed from reference TRBV7-9 and TRBJ2-5, reads DTGVSQNPRHKITKRGQNVTFRCDPISEHNRLYWYRQTLGQGPEFLTYFQNEAQLEKSRLLSDRFSAERPKGSFSTLEIQRTEQGDSAMYLCASSGAGDVQETQYFGPGTRLLVL.

As for this clone: The read is 3 residues too short to cover the CDR3 end, so that end is filled in from the germline J gene. The J gene is TRBJ2-7, the V gene TRBV29-1; 10 nucleotides align to TRBD1. From germline, CDR1 is SQVTM and CDR2 ANQGSEA. The CDR3 consists of 14 residues. V dropped 5 bases and J dropped 4; count of bases not matched to a gene: 8. CDR3 bases read: TGCAGCGTTCGCCTCCGGGACAGGGGTTACGAG. Its translation: CSVRLRDRGYE. The entire CDR3 protein reads CSVRLRDRGYEQYF.

Of note for this clone: Read coverage stops 3 residues before the CDR3 terminus; the germline J gene supplies the remainder. This rearrangement joins TRBV29-1 to TRBJ1-1, with D possibly TRBD1 on 5 matching bases. V dropped 4 bases and J dropped 7 bases, with 7 bases sitting between them. The CDR3 spans 10 residues. In germline, CDR1 is SQVTM, CDR2 ANQGSEA. CDR3 loop: CSVGGVEAFF. The CDR3 DNA, read in part, is TGCAGCGTTGGGGGGGTTGAA.

Points on this clone: The read ends 3 residues shy of where the CDR3 ends; the end is completed using the germline J gene. This chain joins TRBV19 and TRBJ1-4; no firm D call. Germline CDR1 and CDR2: LNHDA and SQIVND (reference sequence). There are 12 residues in the CDR3. V was trimmed by 5 bases and J by 6 bases, leaving 7 bases between them. The CDR3 bases that were read are TGTGCCAGTAGTTTCGGGTATGAAAAA. It translates to CASSFGYEK. Given in full, the CDR3 is CASSFGYEKLFF.

About this clone itself: The sequenced fragment ends 3 residues before the CDR3 boundary, so the rest is inferred from the germline J gene. The chain employs TRBV7-6 and TRBJ2-5, with D possibly TRBD1 on 5 matching bases. The CDR3 covers 13 residues. With 5 bases removed from V and 4 bases from J, the gap between germline ends came to 11 bases. Germline V gene data show CDR1 as SGHVS and CDR2 as FNYEAQ. CDR3 loop: CASSPGMAETQYF. Partial CDR3 DNA: TGTGCCAGCAGCCCAGGGATGGCAGAGACC.

A remark on this clone: The missing CDR3 end, 3 residues past where the read stops, is filled in from the germline J gene. The chain employs TRBV19 and TRBJ2-2; 8 nucleotides agree with TRBD1. The CDR3 covers 14 residues. Germline lookup yields CDR1 LNHDA and CDR2 SQIVND (reference sequence). The trim removed 5 bases at V and 3 bases at J, leaving 2 bases unmatched. The CDR3 DNA, read in part, is TGTGCCAGTAGTCAGGGGGCATACACCGGGGAG. Translating it yields CASSQGAYTGE. The CDR3, in full, reads CASSQGAYTGELFF.

CDR3 bases read: TGTGCCAGCAGCTACGGACAAACGAACACTGAA. Its translation: CASSYGQTNTE. The CDR3 reads in full as CASSYGQTNTEAFF. The chain combines TRBV7-6 with TRBJ1-1; D is possibly TRBD1 (5 bases). The read terminates 3 residues before the CDR3 end, so the remaining end is supplied by the germline J gene. The V end was cut by 4 bases, the J end by 1 base, with 10 bases between. CDR3 length: 14 amino acids. The germline CDR1 and CDR2 sequences are SGHVS and FNYEAQ. The full variable domain, its missing parts supplied by reference TRBV7-6 and TRBJ1-1, is GAGVSQSPRYKVTKRGQDVALRCDPISGHVSLYWYRQALGQGPEFLTYFNYEAQQDKSGLPNDRFSAERPEGSISTLTIQRTEQRDSAMYRCASSYGQTNTEAFFGQGTRLTVV.

As concerns this clone: Sequencing ends 3 residues short of the CDR3 end; the germline J gene provides the rest. The chain couples TRBV6-1 to TRBJ1-6; D perhaps matches TRBD1 (6 bases). This CDR3 contains 16 residues. Trimming took off 4 bases at V and 6 bases at J, with 16 bases between the two ends. Germline lookup yields CDR1 MNHNS and CDR2 SASEGT. CDR3 DNA, as far as it was read: TGTGCCAGCAGTGGAGAATTCGGACAGATTAATTCACCC. Its translation: CASSGEFGQINSP. The full CDR3 protein is CASSGEFGQINSPLHF.

Turning to this clone: The observed sequence ends 3 residues before the CDR3 terminus, with the missing tail filled in from the germline J gene. The chain combines TRBV2 with TRBJ2-7; 9 nucleotides line up with TRBD2. After removal of 1 base from V and 2 bases from J, the junction contained 6 bases not matched to a gene. The CDR3 is 16 residues long. CDR1 and CDR2 (germline): SNHLY, FYNNEI. This CDR3 reads CASSEGWLAGAYEQYF. CDR3 DNA, as far as it was read: TGTGCCAGCAGTGAAGGGTGGTTAGCGGGAGCCTACGAG.

To note about this clone: The CDR3 end falls 3 residues outside the read, so it is completed with the germline J gene. The rearrangement uses TRBV29-1 and TRBJ1-2; 7 bases agree with TRBD1. Looked up from germline, CDR1 is SQVTM and CDR2 is ANQGSEA. Unmatched junction bases numbered 6, after V lost 7 bases and J lost 4 bases. The CDR3 is made up of 12 amino acids. This CDR3 is CSAGTVSYGYTF. CDR3 bases read: TGCAGCGCCGGGACAGTGAGCTATGGC.

As for this clone: The read halts 3 residues ahead of the CDR3 end, with the missing end drawn from the germline J gene. This chain joins TRBV2 and TRBJ2-7, with a possible D match to TRBD1 (5 bases). The CDR3 has 14 amino acids. CDR1 is SNHLY and CDR2 is FYNNEI in the germline V gene. The V gene lost 3 bases and the J gene lost 3 bases, with 12 bases spanning the gap. CDR3 DNA (partial): TGTGCCAGCAGTGACCCCCAGGGTAGCTACGAG. It specifies CASSDPQGSYE. The entire CDR3 protein is CASSDPQGSYEQYF.

CDR3 amino acids: CASSYAGQGYEQYF. The part of the CDR3 DNA that was read is TGTGCCAGCAGTTACGCGGGACAGGGCTACGAG. The chain joins TRBV6-2 or TRBV6-3 to TRBJ2-7, with 9 bases aligning to TRBD1. The read terminates 3 residues ahead of where the CDR3 ends, so the germline J gene completes it. The germline CDR1 and CDR2 sequences are MNHEY and SVGEGT. V shed 2 bases, J shed 3 bases, and the junction held 2 bases outside the gene matches. The CDR3 sequence is 14 residues long.

Concerning this clone itself: A junction end diverges from the germline sequence, so it may reflect a read error. The CDR3 is cut off 3 residues early in the read; its end comes from the germline J gene. Different DNA sequences within this sample yield the same CDR3. The V gene is TRBV19, the J gene TRBJ2-7; D may correspond to TRBD1 or TRBD2 (7 bases each). The CDR3 consists of 17 residues. The germline V gene encodes CDR1 LNHDA and CDR2 SQIVND (reference sequence). The CDR3 here is CASSPPGRGQASYEQYF. Partial CDR3 DNA: TGCGCCAGTAGTCCCCCGGGGAGGGGGCAGGCCTCCTACGAG.

Of note for this clone: The DNA ends 3 residues before the CDR3 does, and the rest of the CDR3 is filled in from the germline J gene. This sequence joins TRBV19 and TRBJ2-7; no reliable D call. The CDR3 has 15 residues. V lost 6 bases to trimming and J lost 5 bases, with 20 bases between them. Germline-derived CDR1 and CDR2 are LNHDA and SQIVND (reference sequence). Partial CDR3 DNA: TGTGCCAGTAGCACCCGTAGACAAGGTCTCAACGAG. Its protein product is CASSTRRQGLNE. The whole CDR3 sequence reads CASSTRRQGLNEQYF.

With respect to this clone: With the read ending 3 residues before the CDR3 end, the germline J gene is used to fill in that end. The rearrangement links TRBV7-9 to TRBJ2-1; TRBD2 might be the D (6 bases). The CDR3 has 13 amino acids. Germline V gives CDR1 SEHNR, CDR2 FQNEAQ (reference sequence). V was shortened by 4 bases and J by 9 bases, with 13 bases between the two germline ends. CDR3 DNA, as far as it was read: TGTGCCAGCAGCTCGGTCGGGGGTGGTGAG. It translates to CASSSVGGGE. The whole CDR3 region reads CASSSVGGGEQFF.

Note on this clone: The read gets to within 3 residues of the CDR3 end, and the germline J gene fills in the rest. The chain combines TRBV29-1 with TRBJ2-7; 8 bases agree with TRBD2. CDR1 and CDR2 (germline): SQVTM, ANQGSEA. This CDR3 is built from 13 residues. The ends lost 6 bases at V and 1 base at J; junction bases unmatched: 5. The CDR3 sequence: CSVLAGLSYEQYF. Partial CDR3 DNA: TGCAGCGTGTTAGCGGGGCTTTCCTACGAG.

Comment on this clone: Read coverage stops 3 residues before the CDR3 terminus; the germline J gene supplies the remainder. The gene calls are TRBV7-9 and TRBJ2-1; 8 bases are a match to TRBD2. The germline V gene has CDR1 SEHNR and CDR2 FQNEAQ (reference sequence). The CDR3 length is 14 residues. The J segment lost 8 bases and the V segment lost 10 bases, leaving 13 bases of the junction unmatched. This CDR3 is CAIGGGPGPHEQFF. Partial CDR3 DNA: TGTGCCATCGGGGGGGGCCCCGGCCCCCATGAG.

For this clone: The read comes to an end 3 residues before the CDR3 does, leaving the germline J gene to fill in the end. This sequence joins TRBV30 and TRBJ2-7; D might be TRBD2 (5 bases). V dropped 0 bases and J dropped 5 bases, with 11 bases sitting between them. The CDR3 is made up of 13 amino acids. CDR1 and CDR2 (germline): GTSNPN, SVGIG (reference sequence). This CDR3 reads CAWSVGRRDEQYF. The sequenced CDR3 bases are TGTGCCTGGAGTGTTGGTAGGCGGGACGAG.